This T cell receptor beta chain was captured in a study of T cell repertoires in cytomegalovirus infection. On the study more broadly: The public TCR beta signatures pointed to both CMV infection and matching HLA type. Points from the study as a whole: Within the response measured ex vivo, HLA-C-restricted CMV-specific TCR beta clonotypes were dominant. The cumulative frequency of public TCR beta families identified carriers of CMV plus the relevant HLA.

Regarding this clonotype: No antigen is known for it.

V gave up 1 base and J gave up 4 bases; unmatched junction bases: 3. CDR1 and CDR2 from the germline V gene are SGHNT and YYREEE (reference sequence). This CDR3 has 15 amino acids. TCRdb reprocessed the reads with MiXCR, giving one entry per CDR3 protein. The sample yields approximately 1,000,000 distinct CDR3 sequences, approximately 30% seen once. V usage is TRBV5-4 and J usage is TRBJ2-1; 9 bases map to TRBD1. Here the sequenced sample was cultured CD8+ T cells from PBMCs, taken from culture after CMV antigen stimulation. The sequence came from a human donor in good health (CMV status not recorded). Some clones in this sample may be carry-over from other donors' samples. The CDR3 DNA follows: TGTGCCAGCAGCTTGAGGGACAGGGAATACAATGAGCAGTTCTTC. Translation gives CASSLRDREYNEQFF.